The sequence of this TCR beta chain was determined in a study of tumor-infiltrating lymphocytes in primary liver carcinoma. Study-wide background: Roughly 3.5 to 8 million productive TCRbeta reads came from each sample, comparable across tissue types.

Study results and limitations: It was tumor-adjacent and tumor-blood pairs that overlapped less than tumor region pairs did. Because of bulk unsorted sampling, CD4+ and CD8+ repertoires were not subjected to comparison.

The investigators made TCR beta cDNA from around 540 ng total RNA, using a constant-region primer. Nested multiplex PCR, run for three rounds with slightly modified ARM-PCR, yielded TCR beta libraries. Researchers ran the first two PCR rounds for roughly 10 cycles each with TRBV1-TRBV30 forward primers and a C-beta reverse primer. TCRdb recomputed calls from the multiplex PCR reads with MiXCR, one row per CDR3 protein. Among around 170,000 distinct CDR3 sequences, over 45% were seen once, and the ten largest hold approximately 68%. Germline DNA was also extracted, with blood RNA taken from unsorted whole blood. About this clonotype itself: Its antigen remains unidentified. One junction end does not reproduce the germline sequence, and a read error may be involved.

Germline-derived CDR1 and CDR2 are SGHNT and YYREEE (reference sequence). The CDR3 runs to 15 residues. This sequence originates from a man aged 35-49 years with primary liver carcinoma and hepatitis B virus infection. The chain carries TRBV5-4 and TRBJ2-1; 14 bases agree with TRBD2. The sequenced sample was peripheral blood. The DNA of the CDR3 is TGTGCCAGCAGCTCGGGACTAGCGGGAGATGGTGAGCAGTTATTC. Amino acids: CASSSGLAGDGEQLF.